This T cell receptor beta chain was identified in a study of shared clonotypes between healthy human individuals (TCRdb year 2020). With regard to the full study: Three men and two women, aged 18 to 49 years, made up the cohort. For each donor, three plates each were used for CD4 naive and CD4 memory, two plates were used for CD8 naive, and one plate was used for CD8 memory. The study deeply sequenced blood TCR repertoires of about 5 healthy adults to estimate repertoire size and the extent of clonotype sharing between individuals. To increase sequencing depth and limit assay-specific biases, different laboratories used diverse techniques to prepare libraries and sequence TCR repertoires. Each donor's leukapheresis produced roughly between roughly 0.85 and 9.5 billion PBMCs. General conclusions and limits of the study: Pairwise subsampling led to the expectation that sequencing depth would affect the degree of clonotype sharing among donors. Sharing across a handful of donors was observed for around 5% of naive CD4, over 3% of naive CD8, roughly 2.4% of memory CD4, and roughly 0.43% of memory CD8 clonotypes. Sampling was restricted to blood, and TCR repertoires in tissues likely differ from the TCR repertoires found in blood. The small number of donors limited the genetic and exposure-history diversity represented. Larger estimated clonotype richness was generally found for naive subsets than for memory subsets. Even with the large sequencing depth, rarefaction of the sorted-subset datasets indicated that sequencing was incomplete. Compared with non-shared clonotypes, the clonotypes found in all four sorted-subset donors had higher generation probabilities.

TCR CDR3 regions were amplified from genomic DNA by multiplex PCR using the deep immunoSEQ assay. Genomic DNA extracted from each cell subset was distributed evenly over all wells of several immunoSEQ 96-well plates, and each plate served as one replicate. For sorted subsets, approximately 190 ng of genomic DNA, equivalent to 25,000 to 35,000 T cell genomes, went into each replicate PCR. The purified libraries were quantified using a Qubit 3.0 fluorometer, sized with a Bioanalyzer 2100, and then quantified again using the KAPA Library Quantification kit. Every immunoSEQ 96-well plate was sequenced on a dedicated single-read 150-cycle Illumina NextSeq 550 flow cell. Concerning the study's data processing: Because only junctional sequences without quality scores were contained in the immunoSEQ output, filtering matching that applied to full-length reads could not be performed. Sequences were annotated with PyIR, a Python wrapper for IgBLAST v1.9, using IMGT germline references to assign V/J genes and CDR3. Any read was removed if the V/J assignment was weak (E-value above 1e-6), the CDR3 was missing, or the read contained stop codons, out-of-frame junctions, or ambiguous translated residues. V3J clonotypes were defined as sequences sharing the same inferred V gene, J gene, and CDR3 amino acid sequence. Percentage overlap between repertoires was calculated by dividing the number of shared unique clonotypes by the size of the smaller repertoire. Richness of each repertoire was evaluated using RTK rarefaction, the Chao1 estimator, and Recon v2.1 estimates of unobserved clonotypes. OLGA was used to compute generation probabilities for all TCRbeta clonotypes that the gDNA method yielded from four donors. TCRdb stores this immuneACCESS table with in-frame sequences only. Part of the clones is absent; in the studies checked, under half of the shortfall reflects unresolved V genes, and no reason is known for the rest. The V and J calls and clone size were taken over from that table, and D and trimming were inferred from the DNA. The sample data list about 2.5 million clones, and about 90% of these were observed just once. 0.3% to 0.45% of the sample rests with the top ten.

Healthy HIV-negative adults with no recently reported acute infections or vaccinations were included as donors. Every donor was a Caucasian adult living in Nashville, Tennessee, USA. CD4+ T cells were enriched by magnetic negative selection; naive cells were then positively selected on CD45RA, and the negative fraction formed the memory subset. After blood collection by leukapheresis, PBMCs were isolated using Ficoll-Histopaque density gradient centrifugation and then cryopreserved in the vapor phase of liquid nitrogen. Analytical flow cytometry was used to check the purity and quantity of each magnetically sorted T cell population. Genomic DNA was isolated from every sorted fraction and measured by UV absorbance on a Nanodrop 2000c. To note about this clone: Its antigen is still unknown. It has no much larger one-base neighbor in the sample; base qualities were not kept.

V has 8 bases trimmed and J has 4 bases trimmed; junction bases matching no gene number 5. The CDR3 goes from the cysteine to the phenylalanine over 13 residues. The entry retains the CDR3 DNA only, 39 bases that are in frame from base 1. CDR1 and CDR2 are read off the germline V gene as MNHNS and SASEGT. Sequencing was carried out using naive CD4+ T cells from PBMCs. The sample's cell subset or site label, in plain terms: CD45RA+ positively selected. The chain was built from TRBV6-1 and TRBJ2-1, with TRBD1 identical over 7 junction bases. The source is a man between 18 and 29 years old in good health. Some clones in this sample may be carry-over from other donors' samples. The encoded CDR3 is CASGTEIYNEQFF. The bases are TGTGCCAGCGGGACAGAAATTTACAATGAGCAGTTCTTC.